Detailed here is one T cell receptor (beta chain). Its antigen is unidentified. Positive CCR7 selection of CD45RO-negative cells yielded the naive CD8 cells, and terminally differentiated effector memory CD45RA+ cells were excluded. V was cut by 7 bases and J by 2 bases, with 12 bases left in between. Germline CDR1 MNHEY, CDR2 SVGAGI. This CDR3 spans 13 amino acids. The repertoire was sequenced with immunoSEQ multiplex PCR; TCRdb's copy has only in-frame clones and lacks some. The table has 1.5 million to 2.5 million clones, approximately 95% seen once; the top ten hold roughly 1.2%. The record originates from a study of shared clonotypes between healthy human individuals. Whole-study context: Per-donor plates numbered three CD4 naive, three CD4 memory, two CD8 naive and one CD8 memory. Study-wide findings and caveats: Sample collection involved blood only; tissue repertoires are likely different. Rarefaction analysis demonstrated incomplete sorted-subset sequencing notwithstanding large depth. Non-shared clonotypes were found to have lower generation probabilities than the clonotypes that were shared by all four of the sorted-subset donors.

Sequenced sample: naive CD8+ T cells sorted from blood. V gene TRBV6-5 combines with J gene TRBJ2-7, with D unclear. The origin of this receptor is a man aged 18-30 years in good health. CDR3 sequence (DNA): TGTGCCAGCAAGGCTCCCGAGGCCTACGAGCAGTACTTC. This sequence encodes CASKAPEAYEQYF.